This T cell receptor (beta chain) was obtained from a study of T cell responses to AZD1222 COVID-19 vaccine. As for the study in general: Analyses pooled second doses at about 4 or about 12 weeks.

V was pared by 5 bases and J by 2 bases, with 6 bases of the junction left unmatched. Germline CDR1 is MNHEY and CDR2 is SVGEGT. The CDR3 is 15 residues long. Sequencing used immunoSEQ multiplex PCR; TCRdb keeps in-frame clones, though not all of them. The sample lists more than 85,000 clones, around 90% seen once, with over 4% in the top ten. Study conclusions and caveats: AZD1222 recipients seropositive at baseline numbered only six or seven. Vaccine-associated CD4 TCRs ranged over spike, dominating at 160-218 and 743-854. Scientists sampled the repertoires only once the peak T cell response had passed.

This clone was observed a single time. No antigen is known for it. The receptor was derived from an adult in good health. The sample here was peripheral blood, taken on day 0 of AZD1222 vaccination. The gene calls are TRBV6-2 or TRBV6-3 and TRBJ1-3; 7 nucleotides agree with TRBD1. In DNA form, the CDR3 reads TGTGCCAGCAGTGATCTACAGGGGCCTGGAAACACCATATATTTT. It yields the protein CASSDLQGPGNTIYF.